The sequence of this T cell receptor beta chain was determined in a study of blood T cell repertoires in COVID-19. About the research overall: Samples taken during acute and convalescent COVID-19 were collected in the United States, Italy and Spain.

Trimming left V 5 bases short and J 0 bases short, with 13 bases between. The germline gives CDR1 SGHNT, CDR2 YENEEA. This CDR3 spans 15 amino acids. Here immunoSEQ multiplex PCR was the method, and the copy in TCRdb shows in-frame clones only, minus some. The repertoire consists of under 65,000 clones, with approximately 87% occurring once and the leading ten covering 6.5%. Seattle's cohort entered during active infection and was followed longitudinally. Specimen: peripheral blood. The sequence was obtained from a woman aged 60-75 years with COVID-19, enrolled during active disease. The J gene is TRBJ1-1, the V gene TRBV11-3; D is possibly TRBD1 (6 bases). CDR3 in DNA: TGTGCCAGCAGCCGACCGACAGGCATGAACACTGAAGCTTTCTTT. It encodes CASSRPTGMNTEAFF.